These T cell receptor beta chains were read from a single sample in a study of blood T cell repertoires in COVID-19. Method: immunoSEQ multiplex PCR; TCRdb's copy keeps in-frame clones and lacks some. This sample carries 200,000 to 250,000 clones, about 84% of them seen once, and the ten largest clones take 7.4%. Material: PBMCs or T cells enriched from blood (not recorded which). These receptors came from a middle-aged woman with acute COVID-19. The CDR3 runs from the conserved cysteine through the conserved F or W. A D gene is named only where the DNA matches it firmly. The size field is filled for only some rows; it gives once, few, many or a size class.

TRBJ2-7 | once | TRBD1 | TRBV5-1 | TGCGCCAGCAGCTTGGCCTGGACAGGGGGCGTTTACGAGCAGTACTTC | CASSLAWTGGVYEQYF
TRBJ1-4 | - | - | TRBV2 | TGTGCCAGCAGTGAACGGGGGGTCGGGACTAATGAAAAACTGTTTTTT | CASSERGVGTNEKLFF
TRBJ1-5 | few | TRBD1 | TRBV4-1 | TGCGCCAGCAGCCCTCTGACAGGGGTTGCGCCCCAGCATTTT | CASSPLTGVAPQHF
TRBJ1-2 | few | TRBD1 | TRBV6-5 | TGTGCCAGCATTCCGGGACAGGCGACCACTTATGGCTACACCTTC | CASIPGQATTYGYTF
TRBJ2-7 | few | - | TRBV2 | TGTGCCAGCAGTGAGCAAGCGTTGAGCTCCTACGAGCAGTACTTC | CASSEQALSSYEQYF
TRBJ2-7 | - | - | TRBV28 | TGTGCCAGCAGTGTGGGGACTCCCATCATGGACTACGAGCAGTACTTC | CASSVGTPIMDYEQYF
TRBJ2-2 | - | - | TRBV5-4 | TGTGCCAGCAGCTTGGGGCAAGAAACCGGGGAGCTGTTTTTT | CASSLGQETGELFF
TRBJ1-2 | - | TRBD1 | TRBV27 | TGTGCCAGCAGTTTACAGGGGGCCGGTCATGGCTACACCTTC | CASSLQGAGHGYTF
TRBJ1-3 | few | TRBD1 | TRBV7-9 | TGTGCCAGCAGCCGACAGGGGGCGGCTGGAAACACCATATATTTT | CASSRQGAAGNTIYF
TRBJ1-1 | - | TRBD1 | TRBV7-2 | TGTGCCAGCAGCCAGTCAGGGGGAACTGAAGCTTTCTTT | CASSQSGGTEAFF
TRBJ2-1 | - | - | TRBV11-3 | TGTGCCAGCAGCTTAGCTCGGGGTCTCAATGAGCAGTTCTTC | CASSLARGLNEQFF
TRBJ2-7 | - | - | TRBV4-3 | TGCGCCAGCAGCCAAGACCTCGAGGGAGGATCGAACGAGCAGTACTTC | CASSQDLEGGSNEQYF
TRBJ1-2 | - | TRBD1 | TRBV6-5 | TGTGCCAGCAGTTTGACCGGGACAGTATTTTATAGCTACACCTTC | CASSLTGTVFYSYTF
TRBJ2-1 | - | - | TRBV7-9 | TGTGCCAGCAGCTTAGCGCTGGGGCAGGGTGCGGATGAGCAGTTCTTC | CASSLALGQGADEQFF
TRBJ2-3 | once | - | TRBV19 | TGTGCCAGTAGTATAGAAGTCACCCGGGGGACGCAGTATTTT | CASSIEVTRGTQYF
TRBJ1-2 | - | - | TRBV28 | TGTGCCAGCAGGGGGGGCTATGGCTACACCTTC | CASRGGYGYTF
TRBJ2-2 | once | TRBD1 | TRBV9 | TGTGCCAGCAGCGTAGAAGGGGGCTCTTACACCGGGGAGCTGTTTTTT | CASSVEGGSYTGELFF
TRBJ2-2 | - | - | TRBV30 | TGTGCCTGGAGTGCGGAGTTCGCGAACACCGGGGAGCTGTTTTTT | CAWSAEFANTGELFF
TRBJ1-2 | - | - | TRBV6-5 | TGTGCCAGCAGTTACAGAGGAAGTGGCTACACCTTC | CASSYRGSGYTF
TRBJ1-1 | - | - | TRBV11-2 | TGTGCCAGCAGCTCTCTAGGGCAGGGGAACACTGAAGCTTTCTTT | CASSSLGQGNTEAFF
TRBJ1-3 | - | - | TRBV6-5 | TGTGCCAGCAGTTACGGGGCTCCCTCTGGAAACACCATATATTTT | CASSYGAPSGNTIYF
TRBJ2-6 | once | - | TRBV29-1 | TGCAGCGTTGTGGGCGCTGGGGCCAACGTCCTGACTTTC | CSVVGAGANVLTF
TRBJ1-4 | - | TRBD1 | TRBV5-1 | TGCGCCAGCAGCAAGGACAGGTATAATGAAAAACTGTTTTTT | CASSKDRYNEKLFF
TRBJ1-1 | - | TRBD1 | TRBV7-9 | TGTGCCAGCAGCAGACAGGGGGCCACTGAAGCTTTCTTT | CASSRQGATEAFF
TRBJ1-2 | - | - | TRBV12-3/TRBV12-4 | TGTGCCAGCAGTTTCTCACAGGGTAGCGGCTACACCTTC | CASSFSQGSGYTF